Included here is one TCR beta chain sequence, with context. The antigen is unknown. Here immunoSEQ multiplex PCR was the method, and the copy in TCRdb shows in-frame clones only, minus some. The sample records around 130,000 clones, approximately 94% being singletons. The sample belongs to a study of T cell responses to AZD1222 COVID-19 vaccine. General observations from the study: At 160-218 and 743-854, vaccine-associated CD4 TCRs were dominant, and they spanned spike. Donors were mostly white British, more females; clonal diversity possibly underestimated.

This TCR derives from an adult in good health. Source: peripheral blood, taken on day 0 of AZD1222 vaccination.

The CDR3 is CASSYGLTGSGELFF. DNA for the CDR3: TGTGCCAGCAGTTACGGTCTGACCGGGAGCGGGGAGCTGTTTTTT. V gene TRBV6-5 combines with J gene TRBJ2-2, with a tentative D call TRBD2 (6 bases). CDR3 length equals 15 residues. Trimming took 2 bases from V and 7 from J, leaving 14 bases between them. Germline CDR1 reads MNHEY; CDR2 reads SVGAGI.